This entry features one TCR beta chain sequence. The antigen remains undetermined. This entry comes from a study of shared clonotypes between healthy human individuals. The length of the CDR3 is 15 residues. Trimming took 6 bases from V and 3 from J; bases not matched to a gene: 8. Germline lookup yields CDR1 LNHDA and CDR2 SQIVND (reference sequence). Assay used: immunoSEQ multiplex PCR; TCRdb lists only in-frame clones, some missing. Here the sample spans around 1.9 million clones, 93% being singletons. Broader study findings: Relative to their counterparts shared across all four donors, non-shared clonotypes exhibited diminished generation probabilities. The sharing of about 5% of naive CD4 clonotypes was seen across a few donors.

Terminally differentiated effector memory CD45RA+ cells were excluded by CCR7 positive selection of CD45RO-negative cells. The clonotype originates from a man younger than 35 in good health. Some clones in this sample may be carry-over from other donors' samples. V usage is TRBV19 and J usage is TRBJ2-7, with 10 bases matching TRBD2. Source material: naive CD8+ T cells from PBMCs. Written as DNA, the CDR3 is TGTGCCAGTAGCATGCCCCTAGCGGGAGTCTACGAGCAGTACTTC. Its translation: CASSMPLAGVYEQYF.